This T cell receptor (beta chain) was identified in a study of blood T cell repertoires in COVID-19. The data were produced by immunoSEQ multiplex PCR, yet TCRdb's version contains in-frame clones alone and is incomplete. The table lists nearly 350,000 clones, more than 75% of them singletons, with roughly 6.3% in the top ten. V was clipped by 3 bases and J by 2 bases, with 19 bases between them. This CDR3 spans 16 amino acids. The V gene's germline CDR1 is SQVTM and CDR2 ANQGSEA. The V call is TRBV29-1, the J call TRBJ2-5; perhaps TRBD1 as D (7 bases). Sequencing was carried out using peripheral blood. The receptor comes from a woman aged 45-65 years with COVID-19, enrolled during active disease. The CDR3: CSVERGTGAIQETQYF. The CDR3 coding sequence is TGCAGCGTTGAGCGGGGCACAGGGGCAATACAAGAGACCCAGTACTTC.